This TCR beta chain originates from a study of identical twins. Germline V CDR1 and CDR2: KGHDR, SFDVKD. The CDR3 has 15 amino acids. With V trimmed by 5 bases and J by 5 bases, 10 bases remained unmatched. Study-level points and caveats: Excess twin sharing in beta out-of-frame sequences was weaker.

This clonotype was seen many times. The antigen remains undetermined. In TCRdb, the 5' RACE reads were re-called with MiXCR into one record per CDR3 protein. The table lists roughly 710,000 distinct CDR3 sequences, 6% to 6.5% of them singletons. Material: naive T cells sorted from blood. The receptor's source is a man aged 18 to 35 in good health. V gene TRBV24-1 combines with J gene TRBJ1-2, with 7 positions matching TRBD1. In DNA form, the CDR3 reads TGTGCCACCAGTGCCGCAGGCAGGGGGGGTTATGGCTACACCTTC. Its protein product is CATSAAGRGGYGYTF.